The source of this TCR beta chain is a study of CD8 T cells in ankylosing spondylitis (dated by TCRdb to 2015 to 2018). Broadly, across the study: T cell receptor beta repertoires were profiled in healthy donors and ankylosing spondylitis patients so that disease-linked TCR variants could be found. In total, the full study cohort was made up of nearly 110 healthy donors and 25 to 30 ankylosing spondylitis patients. Peripheral blood was sampled, and synovial fluid was also collected from ankylosing spondylitis patients. Results the study describes overall, beyond this receptor: Some motif variants were previously reported in synovial fluid and blood of reactive arthritis patients, suggesting common disease-initiation mechanisms. A TCR beta motif made up of seven or eight highly homologous amino acid variants appeared to be characteristic of blood from ankylosing spondylitis patients. The disease-linked clones were reported to be significantly enriched in matched synovial fluid samples from ankylosing spondylitis patients. In peripheral blood, the disease-linked clones were found at relatively low frequencies and had a CD8+ phenotype.

Concerning this clonotype itself: Its specific antigen is unknown. Base qualities are not at hand, and no much larger clone is one base apart.

Sequenced using an Illumina MiSeq. Quantitative 5'-RACE with molecular barcodes was used to prepare TCR beta libraries. Per the source publication's procedure: To identify disease-linked TCR variants, a new computational method was used, one built on a probabilistic model of VDJ rearrangement. TCRdb trimmed the raw reads at Q25, called clones with MiXCR and kept productive beta chains. Each entry merges the rows of one CDR3 protein and shows their most common DNA and genes. The V and J calls and clone size come from TCRdb's table, not from the authors' own analysis. The sample records 27,000 or so distinct CDR3 sequences, 7.9% of which are singletons. In total, the top ten clones hold around 30% of the sample. For this chain, trimming is 7 bases at the V end and 15 bases at the J end, and the number of junction bases without a gene match is 17. From cysteine to phenylalanine, the CDR3 is 14 amino acids long. The DNA shown is the 42-base CDR3, in frame from base 1.

Specimen: blood. The origin of this receptor is a male donor with ankylosing spondylitis or in good health (not recorded which). The sequence joins TRBV12-3 or TRBV12-4 to TRBJ2-2, and 7 junction bases match TRBD1. In nucleotides, the sequence is TGTGCCAGCAATTTCGGGACAGAGGTCCGGCAGATGTTTTTT. It specifies CASNFGTEVRQMFF.